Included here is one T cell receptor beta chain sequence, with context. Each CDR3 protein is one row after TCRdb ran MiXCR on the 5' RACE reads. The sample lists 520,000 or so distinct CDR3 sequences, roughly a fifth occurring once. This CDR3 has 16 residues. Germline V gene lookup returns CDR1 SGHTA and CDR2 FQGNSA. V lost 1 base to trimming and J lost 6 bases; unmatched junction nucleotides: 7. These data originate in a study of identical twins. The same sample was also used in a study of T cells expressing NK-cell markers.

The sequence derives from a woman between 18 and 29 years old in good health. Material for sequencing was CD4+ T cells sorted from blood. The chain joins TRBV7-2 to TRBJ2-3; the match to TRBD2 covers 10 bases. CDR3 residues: CASSLVAGGHPDTQYF. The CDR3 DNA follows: TGTGCCAGCAGCTTAGTAGCGGGGGGCCACCCGGATACGCAGTATTTT.